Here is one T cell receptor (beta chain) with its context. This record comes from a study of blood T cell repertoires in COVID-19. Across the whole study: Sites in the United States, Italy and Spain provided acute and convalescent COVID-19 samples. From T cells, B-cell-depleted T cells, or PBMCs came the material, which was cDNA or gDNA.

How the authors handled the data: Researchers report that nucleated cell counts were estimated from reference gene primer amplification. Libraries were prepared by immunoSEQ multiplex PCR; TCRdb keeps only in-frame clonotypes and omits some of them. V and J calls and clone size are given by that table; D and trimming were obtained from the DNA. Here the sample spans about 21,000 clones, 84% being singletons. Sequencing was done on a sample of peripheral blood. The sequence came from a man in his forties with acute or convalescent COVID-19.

The chain's CDR3 is CASSLDREREQYF. The CDR3 nucleotides are TGTGCCAGCAGCCTCGACAGGGAGAGGGAGCAGTACTTC. The V and J genes are TRBV12-3 or TRBV12-4 and TRBJ2-7, with TRBD1 matching over 7 bases. After removal of 6 bases from V and 7 bases from J, the junction contained 9 bases not matched to a gene. This CDR3 spans 13 amino acids.